This is a list of T cell receptor beta chains from one sample in a study of shared clonotypes between healthy human individuals. The table came from immunoSEQ multiplex PCR; TCRdb's copy has only in-frame clones and leaves some out. The data show some 1.5 million clones, 95% to 99% seen once. The sequenced sample consisted of naive CD4+ T cells sorted from blood. The receptors originated from a man in his thirties or forties in good health. CDR3s include the opening cysteine and the closing phenylalanine or tryptophan. A D gene is named only where the DNA matches it firmly. Expanded clones get a size class; other rows say once, few or many, or leave the size out.

abundance: -; j_gene: TRBJ2-7; v_gene: TRBV7-9; d_gene: -; CDR3nt: TGTGCCAGCACCCGAATGGACGAGCAGTACTTC; CDR3aa: CASTRMDEQYF
abundance: -; j_gene: TRBJ2-7; v_gene: TRBV29-1; d_gene: -; CDR3nt: TGCAGTTGTAAGGGGGGGTCCAGGAACGAGCAGTACTTC; CDR3aa: CSCKGGSRNEQYF
abundance: -; j_gene: TRBJ2-1; v_gene: TRBV20-1; d_gene: -; CDR3nt: TGCAGTTTCTCGCGAAGCAATGAGCAGTTCTTC; CDR3aa: CSFSRSNEQFF
abundance: -; j_gene: TRBJ2-7; v_gene: TRBV28; d_gene: TRBD2; CDR3nt: TGTGCCAGCAGTTTGGTAGCGGGAGCCGGCGAGCAGTACTTC; CDR3aa: CASSLVAGAGEQYF
abundance: -; j_gene: TRBJ1-2; v_gene: TRBV27; d_gene: -; CDR3nt: TGTGCCAGCAGGGGTGGACAGTTCTTTTATGATGGCTACACCTTC; CDR3aa: CASRGGQFFYDGYTF
abundance: -; j_gene: TRBJ1-2; v_gene: TRBV10-3; d_gene: TRBD1; CDR3nt: TGTGCCATCAGTGAGTCTACAGGGGACTTGTCTAACTATGGCTACACCTTC; CDR3aa: CAISESTGDLSNYGYTF
abundance: -; j_gene: TRBJ2-3; v_gene: TRBV5-1; d_gene: TRBD2; CDR3nt: TGCGCCAGCAAACTAGCGGGATCGGATACGCAGTATTTT; CDR3aa: CASKLAGSDTQYF
abundance: -; j_gene: TRBJ2-5; v_gene: TRBV5-1; d_gene: -; CDR3nt: TGCGCCAGCAGCCTTGGAGTAGAGACCCAGTACTTC; CDR3aa: CASSLGVETQYF
abundance: -; j_gene: TRBJ2-1; v_gene: TRBV5-1; d_gene: -; CDR3nt: TGCGCCAGCAGCTCGCTTGACAGGCCCCCTCGGAATGAGCAGTTCTTC; CDR3aa: CASSSLDRPPRNEQFF
abundance: -; j_gene: TRBJ1-2; v_gene: TRBV19; d_gene: -; CDR3nt: TGTGCCAGCCGTCCCCCCCGGGCACGGGGCCTCTATGGCTACACCTTC; CDR3aa: CASRPPRARGLYGYTF
abundance: -; j_gene: TRBJ2-3; v_gene: TRBV7-7; d_gene: -; CDR3nt: TGTGCCAGCAGCTTAAGGGATGCGGGGGATACGCAGTATTTT; CDR3aa: CASSLRDAGDTQYF
abundance: -; j_gene: TRBJ2-1; v_gene: TRBV5-1; d_gene: -; CDR3nt: TGCGCCAGCAGCCCCGAAACCGCGTACTTCTACAATGAGCAGTTCTTC; CDR3aa: CASSPETAYFYNEQFF
abundance: -; j_gene: TRBJ2-2; v_gene: TRBV7-8; d_gene: -; CDR3nt: TGTGCCAGCAGCGCCGACAGCCCGAACACCGGGGAGCTGTTTTTT; CDR3aa: CASSADSPNTGELFF
abundance: -; j_gene: TRBJ2-7; v_gene: TRBV2; d_gene: TRBD2; CDR3nt: TGTGCCAGCACTCGGGACTACCAGACCTACGAGCAGTACTTC; CDR3aa: CASTRDYQTYEQYF
abundance: -; j_gene: TRBJ2-1; v_gene: TRBV2; d_gene: TRBD2; CDR3nt: TGTGCCAGCAGAAACCGGGGGGGCAATGAGCAGTTCTTC; CDR3aa: CASRNRGGNEQFF
abundance: -; j_gene: TRBJ1-5; v_gene: TRBV10-3; d_gene: TRBD1; CDR3nt: TGTGCCACCCTAGGGACAGGACTTGTGCCCCAGCATTTT; CDR3aa: CATLGTGLVPQHF
abundance: -; j_gene: TRBJ2-7; v_gene: TRBV28; d_gene: TRBD2; CDR3nt: TGTGCCAGCAGAGCGGGGGCCATACTTCGAGAGCAGTACTTC; CDR3aa: CASRAGAILREQYF
abundance: -; j_gene: TRBJ2-3; v_gene: TRBV4-3; d_gene: TRBD2; CDR3nt: TGCGCCAGCAGCCAAGGGAAGGTAGCGGGATGGGCAGATACGCAGTATTTT; CDR3aa: CASSQGKVAGWADTQYF
abundance: -; j_gene: TRBJ2-3; v_gene: TRBV28; d_gene: TRBD2; CDR3nt: TGTGCCAGCTCGGGGAGCGGGATCACAGATACGCAGTATTTT; CDR3aa: CASSGSGITDTQYF
abundance: -; j_gene: TRBJ2-3; v_gene: TRBV15; d_gene: -; CDR3nt: TGTGCCACCAGCAGAGACCCGACAGGAACAGATACGCAGTATTTT; CDR3aa: CATSRDPTGTDTQYF
abundance: -; j_gene: TRBJ1-3; v_gene: TRBV7-2; d_gene: TRBD1; CDR3nt: TGTGCCAGCAGTAAAAGCGACAGGGGCGGTGGAAACACCATATATTTT; CDR3aa: CASSKSDRGGGNTIYF
abundance: -; j_gene: TRBJ2-7; v_gene: TRBV5-4; d_gene: -; CDR3nt: TGTGCCCCCCGGGACCAGGGGATTGGGAACGAGCAGTACTTC; CDR3aa: CAPRDQGIGNEQYF
abundance: -; j_gene: TRBJ1-1; v_gene: TRBV10-2; d_gene: -; CDR3nt: TGCGCCAGCAGTGGGGCCGGGACTCGGGGGAACACTGAAGCTTTCTTT; CDR3aa: CASSGAGTRGNTEAFF
abundance: -; j_gene: TRBJ2-7; v_gene: TRBV19; d_gene: TRBD2; CDR3nt: TGTGCCACCGGGACTAGCGGCTACGAGCAGTACTTC; CDR3aa: CATGTSGYEQYF
abundance: -; j_gene: TRBJ2-7; v_gene: TRBV18; d_gene: -; CDR3nt: TGTGCCAGCTCACCACCAAGGGGGGGTAGGGTTACCTACGAGCAGTACTTC; CDR3aa: CASSPPRGGRVTYEQYF
abundance: -; j_gene: TRBJ2-7; v_gene: TRBV30; d_gene: TRBD2; CDR3nt: TGTGCCTGTAATAGCGGGACCTACGAGCAGTACTTC; CDR3aa: CACNSGTYEQYF
abundance: -; j_gene: TRBJ1-4; v_gene: TRBV18; d_gene: -; CDR3nt: TGTGCCAGCTCACCCCGGAGTGCAACTAATGAAAAACTGTTTTTT; CDR3aa: CASSPRSATNEKLFF
abundance: once; j_gene: TRBJ2-3; v_gene: TRBV13; d_gene: -; CDR3nt: TGTGCCAGCAGCTTAGCGGCTAGCGTGCCAGATACGCAGTATTTT; CDR3aa: CASSLAASVPDTQYF
abundance: once; j_gene: TRBJ2-7; v_gene: TRBV5-1; d_gene: -; CDR3nt: TGCGCCAGCAGCTTGTTGGAGGGATACGAGCAGTACTTC; CDR3aa: CASSLLEGYEQYF
abundance: -; j_gene: TRBJ2-5; v_gene: TRBV30; d_gene: -; CDR3nt: TGTGCCTGGAGTGTACTCCCCCCAGGGGCTGGGGAGACCCAGTACTTC; CDR3aa: CAWSVLPPGAGETQYF
abundance: -; j_gene: TRBJ2-5; v_gene: TRBV5-1; d_gene: -; CDR3nt: TGCGCCAGCAGCTTGGTGGAGGGCGCGGAGGCCCAGTACTTC; CDR3aa: CASSLVEGAEAQYF
abundance: -; j_gene: TRBJ1-1; v_gene: TRBV5-5; d_gene: -; CDR3nt: TGTGCCAGCAGCCGGACCGATCTTATGAACACTGAAGCTTTCTTT; CDR3aa: CASSRTDLMNTEAFF
abundance: -; j_gene: TRBJ1-5; v_gene: TRBV28; d_gene: -; CDR3nt: TGTGCCAGCAGTCCGACCGCCGGGACGGTTAGCAATCAGCCCCAGCATTTT; CDR3aa: CASSPTAGTVSNQPQHF
abundance: -; j_gene: TRBJ2-7; v_gene: TRBV4-3; d_gene: TRBD1; CDR3nt: TGCGCCAGCAGCCAAGATGTGGGGACAGGGTCCTACGAGCAGTACTTC; CDR3aa: CASSQDVGTGSYEQYF
abundance: -; j_gene: TRBJ2-1; v_gene: TRBV5-6; d_gene: TRBD1; CDR3nt: TGTGCCAGCAGCTTCCGACAGGGGGCGCGCAATGAGCAGTTCTTC; CDR3aa: CASSFRQGARNEQFF
abundance: once; j_gene: TRBJ2-1; v_gene: TRBV19; d_gene: TRBD2; CDR3nt: TGTGCCAGTACCCCCCTAGCGGGGAGCTTCTACAATGAGCAGTTCTTC; CDR3aa: CASTPLAGSFYNEQFF
abundance: -; j_gene: TRBJ2-1; v_gene: TRBV11-1; d_gene: -; CDR3nt: TGTGCCAGCAGCTTAGCAGCTAGGGGGAGACTAGGCTACAATGAGCAGTTCTTC; CDR3aa: CASSLAARGRLGYNEQFF
abundance: -; j_gene: TRBJ1-3; v_gene: TRBV27; d_gene: TRBD1; CDR3nt: TGTGCCAGCAGCCTCACAGGGGGGACTGGAAACACCATATATTTT; CDR3aa: CASSLTGGTGNTIYF
abundance: -; j_gene: TRBJ2-1; v_gene: TRBV7-3; d_gene: TRBD1; CDR3nt: TGTGCCAGCACACTCGGGACAGGGGACTACAATGAGCAGTTCTTC; CDR3aa: CASTLGTGDYNEQFF
abundance: -; j_gene: TRBJ2-7; v_gene: TRBV15; d_gene: TRBD1; CDR3nt: TGTGCCACCAGCAGAGATCTACCCCGGACAGGGGTAAACGAGCAGTACTTC; CDR3aa: CATSRDLPRTGVNEQYF
abundance: -; j_gene: TRBJ2-3; v_gene: TRBV7-9; d_gene: TRBD2; CDR3nt: TGTGCCAGCAGCTCCGGACTAGCGGGAACAGATACGCAGTATTTT; CDR3aa: CASSSGLAGTDTQYF
abundance: -; j_gene: TRBJ2-5; v_gene: TRBV5-4; d_gene: TRBD1; CDR3nt: TGTGCCAGCAGCTGGGACAGGGGGACACAAGAGACCCAGTACTTC; CDR3aa: CASSWDRGTQETQYF
abundance: -; j_gene: TRBJ2-2; v_gene: TRBV11-2; d_gene: -; CDR3nt: TGTGCCAGCAGCTTAGTCGAGAACACCGGGGAGCTGTTTTTT; CDR3aa: CASSLVENTGELFF
abundance: -; j_gene: TRBJ2-7; v_gene: TRBV5-4; d_gene: TRBD1; CDR3nt: TGTGCCAGCAGCTCACGAGGGAGGACAGGGAAGGAGCAGTACTTC; CDR3aa: CASSSRGRTGKEQYF
abundance: -; j_gene: TRBJ2-2; v_gene: TRBV19; d_gene: TRBD1; CDR3nt: TGTGCCAGTAACACGGACAGGGGAGGATTTGGTGCCGGGGAGCTGTTTTTT; CDR3aa: CASNTDRGGFGAGELFF
abundance: -; j_gene: TRBJ2-1; v_gene: TRBV5-1; d_gene: TRBD1; CDR3nt: TGCGCCAGCAGTGTGGGTGGGACAGGGAACAATGAGCAGTTCTTC; CDR3aa: CASSVGGTGNNEQFF
abundance: -; j_gene: TRBJ2-5; v_gene: TRBV19; d_gene: -; CDR3nt: TGTGCCACCTCCCGGGGCCCGGAGACCCAGTACTTC; CDR3aa: CATSRGPETQYF
abundance: -; j_gene: TRBJ1-1; v_gene: TRBV9; d_gene: -; CDR3nt: TGTGCCAGCAGCGCCCACGGGGGGGCAGGCACTGAAGCTTTCTTT; CDR3aa: CASSAHGGAGTEAFF
abundance: -; j_gene: TRBJ1-4; v_gene: TRBV7-9; d_gene: -; CDR3nt: TGTGCCAGCAGCTTCTCCGGCCGTAATGAAAAACTGTTTTTT; CDR3aa: CASSFSGRNEKLFF
abundance: -; j_gene: TRBJ2-1; v_gene: TRBV21-1; d_gene: -; CDR3nt: TGTGCCAGCAGCAAAGTAGGGCGTGAGGCCTCCTACAATGAGCAGTTCTTC; CDR3aa: CASSKVGREASYNEQFF
abundance: -; j_gene: TRBJ1-3; v_gene: TRBV7-2; d_gene: -; CDR3nt: TGTGCCAGCAGCGACGGACTGAGCTCTGGAAACACCATATATTTT; CDR3aa: CASSDGLSSGNTIYF
abundance: -; j_gene: TRBJ2-1; v_gene: TRBV5-6; d_gene: -; CDR3nt: TGTGCCAGCAGCTTGGTTTCGTTGGCAGACAATGAGCAGTTCTTC; CDR3aa: CASSLVSLADNEQFF
abundance: -; j_gene: TRBJ2-7; v_gene: TRBV2; d_gene: -; CDR3nt: TGTGCCAGCAGTGAAAGTACAGGACAGTGGTACGAGCAGTACTTC; CDR3aa: CASSESTGQWYEQYF
abundance: -; j_gene: TRBJ2-7; v_gene: TRBV5-4; d_gene: -; CDR3nt: TGTGCCAGCAGCTCAGACAGGTTCTCGGACGAGCAGTACTTC; CDR3aa: CASSSDRFSDEQYF
abundance: -; j_gene: TRBJ2-5; v_gene: TRBV11-2; d_gene: TRBD1; CDR3nt: TGTGCCAGCAGCTCCAGTAGGGGACAGGGGAGAGAGACCCAGTACTTC; CDR3aa: CASSSSRGQGRETQYF